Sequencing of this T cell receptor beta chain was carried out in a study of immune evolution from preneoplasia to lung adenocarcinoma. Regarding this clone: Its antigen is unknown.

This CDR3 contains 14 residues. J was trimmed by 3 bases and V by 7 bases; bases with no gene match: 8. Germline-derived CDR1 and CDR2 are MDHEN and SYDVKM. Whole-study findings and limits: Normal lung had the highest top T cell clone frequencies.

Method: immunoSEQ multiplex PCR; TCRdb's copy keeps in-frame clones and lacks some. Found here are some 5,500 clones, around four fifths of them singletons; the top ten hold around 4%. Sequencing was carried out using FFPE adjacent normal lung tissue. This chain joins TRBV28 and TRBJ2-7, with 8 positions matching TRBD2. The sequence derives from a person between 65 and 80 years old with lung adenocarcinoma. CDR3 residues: CASTPPGLDYEQYF. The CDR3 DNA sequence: TGTGCCAGCACCCCCCCGGGACTAGACTACGAGCAGTACTTC. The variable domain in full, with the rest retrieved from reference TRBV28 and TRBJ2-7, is DVKVTQSSRYLVKRTGEKVFLECVQDMDHENMFWYRQDPGLGLRLIYFSYDVKMKEKGDIPEGYSVSREKKERFSLILESASTNQTSMYLCASTPPGLDYEQYFGPGTRLTVT.